This T cell receptor (beta chain) comes out of a study of blood T cell repertoires in COVID-19. About the study: Italy, Spain and the United States were the sources of the convalescent and acute COVID-19 samples. Sample material is recorded as cDNA or gDNA derived from T cells, B-cell-depleted T cells, or PBMCs.

Original handling: Estimates of nucleated cell counts were drawn from the amplification of reference gene primers. The repertoire was sequenced with immunoSEQ multiplex PCR; TCRdb's copy has only in-frame clones and lacks some. That table supplies the V and J calls and clone size; D and trimming were determined from the DNA. The sample has over 150,000 clones, approximately 90% seen once. V was cut by 3 bases and J by 0 bases, with 9 bases left in between. The CDR3 contains 15 residues. Germline-derived CDR1 and CDR2 are MGHRA and YSYEKL. On this clone: This same CDR3 is encoded by further DNA sequences in the sample.

This sequence originates from a man aged 50 to 59 with acute or convalescent COVID-19. Sequencing was carried out using peripheral blood. This chain joins TRBV4-1 and TRBJ1-5; D gene ambiguous. Here the CDR3 DNA reads TGCGCCAGCAGCCAGGTCCCGGGTAGCAATCAGCCCCAGCATTTT. It encodes CASSQVPGSNQPQHF.